This TCR beta chain was recorded in a study of T cell responses to AZD1222 COVID-19 vaccine. Study outcomes and limitations: The CD4 TCRs associated with vaccination extended across spike and predominated at 160-218 and 743-854. Spike-specific TCRs gained breadth and depth after people received two AZD1222 doses. Repertoire samples came only from after the peak T cell response. Females outnumbered males among donors, who were mostly white British; clonal diversity was possibly underestimated.

Points on this clone: No antigen is known for it.

Profiled with immunoSEQ multiplex PCR; TCRdb holds only in-frame clones, not every one. Here the sample spans fewer than 150,000 clones, about nine tenths being singletons. This CDR3 comprises 17 residues. Per the germline V gene, CDR1 is SGHVS and CDR2 is FQNEAQ. The germline V and J ends were trimmed by 1 base and 6 bases, with 22 bases remaining between them. This specimen consisted of peripheral blood, obtained on day 0 of AZD1222 vaccination. V usage is TRBV7-8 and J usage is TRBJ2-7; perhaps TRBD2 as D (6 bases). The TCR comes from an adult in good health. The CDR3 DNA reads as TGTGCCAGCAGCTTAGGGCAAACGTGGGGGGTACCGCTCGAGCAGTACTTC. It codes for CASSLGQTWGVPLEQYF.